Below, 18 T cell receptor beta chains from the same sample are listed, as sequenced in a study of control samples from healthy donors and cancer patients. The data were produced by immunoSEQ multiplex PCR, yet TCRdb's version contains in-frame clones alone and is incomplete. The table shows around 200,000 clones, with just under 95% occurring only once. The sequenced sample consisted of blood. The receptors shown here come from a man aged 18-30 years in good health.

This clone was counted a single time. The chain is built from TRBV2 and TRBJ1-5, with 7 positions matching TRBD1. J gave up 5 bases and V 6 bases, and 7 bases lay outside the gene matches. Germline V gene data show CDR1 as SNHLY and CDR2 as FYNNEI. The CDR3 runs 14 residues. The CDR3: CASREGQFDQPQHF. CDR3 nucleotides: TGTGCCAGCAGAGAGGGACAGTTTGATCAGCCCCAGCATTTT.

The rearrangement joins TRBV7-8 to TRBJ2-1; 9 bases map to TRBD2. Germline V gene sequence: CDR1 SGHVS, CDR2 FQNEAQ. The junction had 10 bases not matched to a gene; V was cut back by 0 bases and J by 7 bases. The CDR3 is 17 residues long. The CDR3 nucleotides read TGTGCCAGCAGCTTAGCGGGGCGCGGGGGGGCGGGTAATGAGCAGTTCTTC. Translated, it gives CASSLAGRGGAGNEQFF.

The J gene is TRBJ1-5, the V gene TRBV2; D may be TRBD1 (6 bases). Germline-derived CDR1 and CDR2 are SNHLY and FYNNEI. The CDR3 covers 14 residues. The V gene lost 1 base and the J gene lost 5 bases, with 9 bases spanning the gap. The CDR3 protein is CASSEGQAYQPQHF. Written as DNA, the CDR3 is TGTGCCAGCAGTGAAGGACAGGCCTATCAGCCCCAGCATTTT.

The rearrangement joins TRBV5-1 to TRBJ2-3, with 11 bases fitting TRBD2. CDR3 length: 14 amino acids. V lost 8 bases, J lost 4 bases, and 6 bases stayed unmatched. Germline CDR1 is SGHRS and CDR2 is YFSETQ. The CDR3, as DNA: TGCGCCAGTACCCGGACTAGCGGGTCAGATACGCAGTATTTT. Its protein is CASTRTSGSDTQYF.

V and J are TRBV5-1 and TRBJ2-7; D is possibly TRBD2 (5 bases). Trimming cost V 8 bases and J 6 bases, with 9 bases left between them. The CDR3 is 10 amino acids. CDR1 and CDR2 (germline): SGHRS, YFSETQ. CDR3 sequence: CARTGGEQYF. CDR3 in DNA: TGCGCCAGAACCGGAGGCGAGCAGTACTTC.

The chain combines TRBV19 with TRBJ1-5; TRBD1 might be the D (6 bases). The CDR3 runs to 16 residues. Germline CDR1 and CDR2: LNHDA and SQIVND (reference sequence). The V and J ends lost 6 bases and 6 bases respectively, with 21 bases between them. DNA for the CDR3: TGTGCCAGTAGAAAAGTGGGGGGGGCGGGTCGTCAGCCCCAGCATTTT. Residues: CASRKVGGAGRQPQHF. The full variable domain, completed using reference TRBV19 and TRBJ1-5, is DGGITQSPKYLFRKEGQNVTLSCEQNLNHDAMYWYRQDPGQGLRLIYYSQIVNDFQKGDIAEGYSVSREKKESFPLTVTSAQKNPTAFYLCASRKVGGAGRQPQHFGDGTRLSIL.

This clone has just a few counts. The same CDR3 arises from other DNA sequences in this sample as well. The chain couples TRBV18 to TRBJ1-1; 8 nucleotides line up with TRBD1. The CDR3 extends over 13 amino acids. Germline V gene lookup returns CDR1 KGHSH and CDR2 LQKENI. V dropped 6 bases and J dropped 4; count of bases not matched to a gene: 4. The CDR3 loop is CASSQTGGTEAFF. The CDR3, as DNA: TGTGCCAGCTCCCAAACAGGGGGCACTGAAGCTTTCTTT.

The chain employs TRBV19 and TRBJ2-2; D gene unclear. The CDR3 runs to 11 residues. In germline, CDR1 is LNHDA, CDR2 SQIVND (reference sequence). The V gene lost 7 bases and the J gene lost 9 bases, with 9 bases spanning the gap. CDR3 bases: TGTGCCAGTACCGCCTACCGGGAGCTGTTTTTT. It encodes CASTAYRELFF.

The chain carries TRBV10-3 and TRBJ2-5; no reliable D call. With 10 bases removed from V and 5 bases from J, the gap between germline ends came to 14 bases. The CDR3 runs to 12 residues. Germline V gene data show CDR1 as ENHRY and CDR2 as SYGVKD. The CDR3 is CATALRRETQYF. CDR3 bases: TGTGCCACCGCCCTCCGTCGGGAGACCCAGTACTTC.

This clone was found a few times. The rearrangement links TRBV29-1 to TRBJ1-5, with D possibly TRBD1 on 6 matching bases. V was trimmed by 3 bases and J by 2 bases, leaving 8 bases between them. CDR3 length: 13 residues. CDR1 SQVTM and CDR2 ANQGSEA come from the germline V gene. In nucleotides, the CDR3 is TGCAGCGTTGATCCAGGGGGCAATCAGCCCCAGCATTTT. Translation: CSVDPGGNQPQHF.

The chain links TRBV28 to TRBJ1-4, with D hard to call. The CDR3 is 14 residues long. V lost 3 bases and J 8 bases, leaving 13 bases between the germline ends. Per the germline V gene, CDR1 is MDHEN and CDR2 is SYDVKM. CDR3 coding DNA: TGTGCCAGCAGTTTTCGGCACGTTGGGGAAAAACTGTTTTTT. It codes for CASSFRHVGEKLFF.

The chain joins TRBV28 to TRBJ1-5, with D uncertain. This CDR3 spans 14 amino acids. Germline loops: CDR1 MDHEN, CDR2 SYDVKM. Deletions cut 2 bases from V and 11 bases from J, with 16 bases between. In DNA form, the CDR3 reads TGTGCCAGCAGTTTACTAACGGGCCCGGGGTCCCAGCATTTT. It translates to CASSLLTGPGSQHF.

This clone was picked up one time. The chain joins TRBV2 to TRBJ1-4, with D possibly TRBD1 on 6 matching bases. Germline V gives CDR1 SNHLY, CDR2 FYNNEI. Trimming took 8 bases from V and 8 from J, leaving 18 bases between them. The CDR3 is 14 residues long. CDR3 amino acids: CASRGGRGGEKLFF. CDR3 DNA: TGTGCCAGCCGTGGGGGCCGGGGAGGGGAAAAACTGTTTTTT. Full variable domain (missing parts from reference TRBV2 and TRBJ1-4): EPEVTQTPSHQVTQMGQEVILRCVPISNHLYFYWYRQILGQKVEFLVSFYNNEISEKSEIFDDQFSVERPDGSNFTLKIRSTKLEDSAMYFCASRGGRGGEKLFFGSGTQLSVL.

CDR3 sequence (DNA): TGTGCCAGCAGTTACTCTGGGGGAATGGATTCACCCCTCCACTTT. It yields the protein CASSYSGGMDSPLHF. This chain links TRBV6-5 with TRBJ1-6; TRBD1 is a possible D gene (5 bases). The germline V gene has CDR1 MNHEY and CDR2 SVGAGI. V lost 0 bases, J lost 8 bases, and 11 bases lay in between. This CDR3 contains 15 residues.

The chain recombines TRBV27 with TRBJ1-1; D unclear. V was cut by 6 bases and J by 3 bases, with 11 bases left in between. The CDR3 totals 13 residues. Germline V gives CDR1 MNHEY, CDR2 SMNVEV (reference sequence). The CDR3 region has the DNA TGTGCCAGCAGCCGTTTTGAGCACACTGAAGCTTTCTTT. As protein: CASSRFEHTEAFF.

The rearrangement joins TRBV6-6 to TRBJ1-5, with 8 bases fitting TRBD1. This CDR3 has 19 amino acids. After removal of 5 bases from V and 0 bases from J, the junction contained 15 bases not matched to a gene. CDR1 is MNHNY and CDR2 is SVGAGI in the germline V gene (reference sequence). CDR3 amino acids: CASSPFLTGAHYSNQPQHF. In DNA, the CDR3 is TGTGCCAGCAGTCCTTTTTTGACAGGGGCGCATTATAGCAATCAGCCCCAGCATTTT.

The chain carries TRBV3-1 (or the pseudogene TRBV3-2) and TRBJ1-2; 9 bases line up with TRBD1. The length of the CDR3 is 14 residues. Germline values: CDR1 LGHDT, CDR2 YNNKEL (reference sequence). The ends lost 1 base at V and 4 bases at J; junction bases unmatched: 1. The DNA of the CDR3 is TGTGCCAGCAGCCAAGGACAGGGGGGCTATGGCTACACCTTC. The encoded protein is CASSQGQGGYGYTF.

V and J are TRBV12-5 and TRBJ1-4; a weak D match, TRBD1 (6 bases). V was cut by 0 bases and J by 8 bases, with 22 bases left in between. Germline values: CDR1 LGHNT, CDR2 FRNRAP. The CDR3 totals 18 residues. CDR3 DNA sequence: TGTGCTAGTGGTTTGGTGGGGGATGGGGGGGGCGCGGTGGAAAAACTGTTTTTT. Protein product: CASGLVGDGGGAVEKLFF.